This T cell receptor beta chain was obtained from a study of type 1 regulatory T cells. About the study: T-allo10 is a Tr1-enriched, alloantigen-specific CD4 T cell product made in vitro.

About this clonotype itself: Its cognate antigen is unknown.

Graft donor-derived T-allo10 cells were described as host-alloantigen-specific, anergic, and alloantigen-specifically suppressive. Germline loops: CDR1 SGHRS, CDR2 YFSETQ. V gave up 7 bases and J gave up 6 bases; unmatched junction bases: 14. This CDR3 has 15 amino acids. One entry per CDR3 protein, called by TCRdb with MiXCR from the reads. This sample has roughly 68,000 distinct CDR3 sequences, with around 60% found just once. The sample was cultured T cells, either the whole culture or a sorted T cell fraction (not recorded which). Subset noted: Tr1-enriched cell product generated in vitro against host alloantigens. This TCR came from a human donor in good health. This chain connects TRBV5-1 to TRBJ2-3; 7 bases are shared with TRBD2. CDR3 nucleotides: TGCGCCAGCGGACCCCGGACTAGTCAGGTGGATACGCAGTATTTT. This codes for CASGPRTSQVDTQYF.